This T cell receptor beta chain originates from a study of post-analysis software for immune sequencing data. Overall study context: There were relapsing-remitting, secondary progressive and progressive-relapsing multiple sclerosis among the disease courses included.

This CDR3 contains 14 residues. Germline CDR1 SQVTM, CDR2 ANQGSEA. Trimming pared 4 bases from V and 5 bases from J, leaving 15 bases between. Regarding this clonotype: Its antigen is not known.

Regarding the study as a whole: Multiple sclerosis was associated with a significant reduction in normalized Chao1 diversity relative to controls. With TRBV5-6, TRBV5-1 and TRBV20-1 included, about five TRBV segments were more frequent in patients than in controls.

The library was made from cDNA and included unique molecular identifiers. MiXCR, applied by TCRdb to the PCR reads, yields one record per CDR3 protein. Among a few hundred thousand distinct CDR3 sequences listed, under 40% were seen once. The chain couples TRBV29-1 to TRBJ2-1; perhaps TRBD1 as D (5 bases). This TCR came from a girl younger than 18 with multiple sclerosis. Sequenced: blood. CDR3: CSVGVGVGNNEQFF. Written as DNA, the CDR3 is TGCAGCGTTGGGGTAGGGGTCGGAAACAATGAGCAGTTCTTC.